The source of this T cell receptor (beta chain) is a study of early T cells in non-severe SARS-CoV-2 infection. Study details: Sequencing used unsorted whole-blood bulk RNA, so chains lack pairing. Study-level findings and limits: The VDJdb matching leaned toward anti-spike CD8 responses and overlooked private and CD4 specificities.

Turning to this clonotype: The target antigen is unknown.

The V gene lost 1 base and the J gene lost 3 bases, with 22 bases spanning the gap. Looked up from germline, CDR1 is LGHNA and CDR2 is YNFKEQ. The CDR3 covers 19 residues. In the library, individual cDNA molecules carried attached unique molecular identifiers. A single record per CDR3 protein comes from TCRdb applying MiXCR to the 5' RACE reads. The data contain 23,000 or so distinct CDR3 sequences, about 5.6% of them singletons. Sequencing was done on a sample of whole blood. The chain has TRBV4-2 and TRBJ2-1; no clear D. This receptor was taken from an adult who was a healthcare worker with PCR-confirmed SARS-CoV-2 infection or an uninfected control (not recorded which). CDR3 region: CASSQVKPALRTYYNEQFF. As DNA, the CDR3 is TGTGCCAGCAGCCAAGTAAAGCCCGCGTTGCGGACCTACTACAATGAGCAGTTCTTC.